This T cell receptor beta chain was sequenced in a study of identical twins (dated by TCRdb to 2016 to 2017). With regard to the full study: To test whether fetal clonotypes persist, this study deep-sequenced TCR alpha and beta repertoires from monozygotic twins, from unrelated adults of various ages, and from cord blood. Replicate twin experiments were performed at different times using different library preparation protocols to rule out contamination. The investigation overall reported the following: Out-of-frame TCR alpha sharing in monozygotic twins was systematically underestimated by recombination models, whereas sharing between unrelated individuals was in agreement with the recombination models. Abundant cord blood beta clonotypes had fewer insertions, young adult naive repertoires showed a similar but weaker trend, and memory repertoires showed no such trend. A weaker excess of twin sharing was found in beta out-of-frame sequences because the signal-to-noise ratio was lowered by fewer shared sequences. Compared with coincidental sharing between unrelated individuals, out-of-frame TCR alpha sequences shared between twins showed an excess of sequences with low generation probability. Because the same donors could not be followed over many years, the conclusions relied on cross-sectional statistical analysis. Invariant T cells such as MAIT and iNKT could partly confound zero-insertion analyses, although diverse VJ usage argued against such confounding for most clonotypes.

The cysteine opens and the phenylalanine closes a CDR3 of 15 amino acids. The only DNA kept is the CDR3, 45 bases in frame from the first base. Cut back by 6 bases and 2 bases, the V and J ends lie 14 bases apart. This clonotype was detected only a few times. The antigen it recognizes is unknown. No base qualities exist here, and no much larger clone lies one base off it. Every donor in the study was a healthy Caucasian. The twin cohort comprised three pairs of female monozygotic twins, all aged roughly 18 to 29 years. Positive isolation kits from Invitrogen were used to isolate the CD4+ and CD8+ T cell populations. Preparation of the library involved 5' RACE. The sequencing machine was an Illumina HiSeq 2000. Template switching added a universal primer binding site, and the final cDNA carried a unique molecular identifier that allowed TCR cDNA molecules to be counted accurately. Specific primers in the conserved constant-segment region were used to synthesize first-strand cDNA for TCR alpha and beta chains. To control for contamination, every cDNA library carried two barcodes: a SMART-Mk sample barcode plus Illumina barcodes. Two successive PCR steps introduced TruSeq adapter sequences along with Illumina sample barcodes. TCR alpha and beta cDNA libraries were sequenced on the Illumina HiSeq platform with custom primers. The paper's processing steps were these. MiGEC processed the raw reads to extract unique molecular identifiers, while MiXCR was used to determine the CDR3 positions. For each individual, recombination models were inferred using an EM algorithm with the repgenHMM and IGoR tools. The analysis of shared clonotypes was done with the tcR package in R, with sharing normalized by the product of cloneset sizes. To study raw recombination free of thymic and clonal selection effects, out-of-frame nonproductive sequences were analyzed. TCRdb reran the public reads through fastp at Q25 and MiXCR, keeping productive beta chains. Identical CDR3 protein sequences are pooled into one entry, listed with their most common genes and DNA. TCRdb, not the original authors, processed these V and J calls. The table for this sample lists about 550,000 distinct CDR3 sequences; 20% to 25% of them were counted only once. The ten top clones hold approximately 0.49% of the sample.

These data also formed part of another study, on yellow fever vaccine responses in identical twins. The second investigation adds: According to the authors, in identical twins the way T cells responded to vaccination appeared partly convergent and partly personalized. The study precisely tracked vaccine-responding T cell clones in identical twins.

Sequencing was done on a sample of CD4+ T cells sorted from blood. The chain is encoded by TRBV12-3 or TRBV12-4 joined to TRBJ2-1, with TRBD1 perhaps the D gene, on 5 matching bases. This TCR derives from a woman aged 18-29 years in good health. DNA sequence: TGTGCCAGCAGCAAGACAGTAACCCCCTACAATGAGCAGTTCTTC. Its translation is CASSKTVTPYNEQFF.